This T cell receptor (beta chain) was recorded in a study of Ad26.COV2.S vaccination and SARS-CoV-2 variants. Sequenced by immunoSEQ multiplex PCR; TCRdb stores in-frame clones only, minus some. The sample has 400,000 to 450,000 clones; approximately 92% are singletons. The V gene end was trimmed by 2 bases and the J gene end by 8 bases; junction bases not matched to a gene: 14. The CDR3 totals 16 residues. CDR1 and CDR2 (germline): MNHEY, SVGEGT. In this sample, this clone turned up a few times. Treatment described: some 20 received Ad26.COV2.S at low or high dose, single or two shots; about five received placebo; per-sample allocation not given. Collection of samples fell on day 63 after the first vaccine or placebo injection.

The material was peripheral blood, obtained in a trial of Ad26.COV2.S vaccine versus placebo. This clonotype was obtained from a person between 18 and 59 years old who received the Ad26.COV2.S COVID-19 vaccine or a placebo. This chain links TRBV6-2 or TRBV6-3 with TRBJ1-1; TRBD1 agrees at 7 bases. CDR3 region: CASSYIDRDFWAEAFF. In nucleotides, the CDR3 is TGTGCCAGCAGTTACATTGACAGGGACTTTTGGGCCGAAGCTTTCTTT.